Listed here is a single T cell receptor (beta chain). These data belong to a study of T cell responses to AZD1222 COVID-19 vaccine. Clones were read by immunoSEQ multiplex PCR, and TCRdb kept only the in-frame ones, dropping some. Of about 57,000 clones in the sample, 86% were seen once. The sequence was obtained from an adult in good health. This sample comprised peripheral blood, obtained on day 0 of AZD1222 vaccination.

The CDR3 DNA reads TGCAGTGCTAGTTCGTCGGACTACGAGCAGTACTTC. This translates into CSASSSDYEQYF. The rearrangement links TRBV20-1 to TRBJ2-7; D is unclear. The germline V and J ends were trimmed by 3 bases and 3 bases, with 9 bases remaining between them. Germline V gene sequence: CDR1 DFQATT, CDR2 SNEGSKA (reference sequence). The CDR3 has 12 residues.